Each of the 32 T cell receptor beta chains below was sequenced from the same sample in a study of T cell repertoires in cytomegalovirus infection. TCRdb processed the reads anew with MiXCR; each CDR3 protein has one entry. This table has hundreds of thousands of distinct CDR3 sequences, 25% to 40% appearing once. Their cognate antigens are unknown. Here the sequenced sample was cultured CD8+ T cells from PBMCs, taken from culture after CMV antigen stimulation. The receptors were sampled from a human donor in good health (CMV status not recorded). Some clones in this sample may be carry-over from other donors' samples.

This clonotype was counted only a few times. CDR3 bases: TGTGCCAGCAGTTTATCGATTCCGTATGGCTACACCTTC. Translating it yields CASSLSIPYGYTF. This rearrangement joins TRBV27 to TRBJ1-2, with no clear D. This CDR3 has 13 amino acids. The V gene lost 0 bases and the J gene lost 5 bases, with 7 bases spanning the gap. Germline-derived CDR1 and CDR2 are MNHEY and SMNVEV (reference sequence).

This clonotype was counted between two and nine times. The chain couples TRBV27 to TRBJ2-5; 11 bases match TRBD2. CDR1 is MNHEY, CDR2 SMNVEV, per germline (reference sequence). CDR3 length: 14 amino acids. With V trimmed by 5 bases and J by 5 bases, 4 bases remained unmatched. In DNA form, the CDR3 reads TGTGCCAGCAGTATGACTAGCGGGGTGGAGACCCAGTACTTC. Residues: CASSMTSGVETQYF.

CDR3 residues: CASSLRGQGARETQYF. The CDR3 coding sequence is TGTGCCAGCAGCCTCCGAGGGCAGGGGGCGAGAGAGACCCAGTACTTC. The chain has TRBV13 and TRBJ2-5, with 8 bases matching TRBD1. The CDR3 sequence is 16 residues long. From germline, CDR1 is PRHDT and CDR2 FYEKMQ (reference sequence). V gave up 5 bases and J gave up 4 bases; unmatched junction bases: 12.

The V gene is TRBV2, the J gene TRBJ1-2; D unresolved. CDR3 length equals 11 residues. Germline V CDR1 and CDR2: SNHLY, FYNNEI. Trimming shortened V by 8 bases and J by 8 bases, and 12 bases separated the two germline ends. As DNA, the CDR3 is TGTGCCAGCGCCCGCCGGATCGGCTACACCTTC. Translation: CASARRIGYTF.

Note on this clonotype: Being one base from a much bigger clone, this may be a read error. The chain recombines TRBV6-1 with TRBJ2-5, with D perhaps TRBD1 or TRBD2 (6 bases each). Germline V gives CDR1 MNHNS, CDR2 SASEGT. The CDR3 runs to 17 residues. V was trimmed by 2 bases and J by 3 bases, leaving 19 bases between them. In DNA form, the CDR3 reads TGTGCCAGCAGTGAACCAGCGCGGGACATCGGGGAAGAGACCCAGTACTTC. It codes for CASSEPARDIGEETQYF.

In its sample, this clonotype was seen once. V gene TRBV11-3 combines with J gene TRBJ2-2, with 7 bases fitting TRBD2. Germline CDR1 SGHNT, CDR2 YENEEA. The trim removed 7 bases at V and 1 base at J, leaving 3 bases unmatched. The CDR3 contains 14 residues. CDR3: CASNQRGNTGELFF. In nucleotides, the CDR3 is TGTGCCAGCAACCAGCGGGGGAACACCGGGGAGCTGTTTTTT.

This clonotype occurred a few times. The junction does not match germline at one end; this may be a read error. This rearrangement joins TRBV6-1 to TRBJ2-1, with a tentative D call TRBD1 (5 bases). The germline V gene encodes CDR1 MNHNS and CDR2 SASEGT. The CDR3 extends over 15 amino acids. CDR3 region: CASCDSPSSYNEQFF. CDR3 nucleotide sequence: TGTGCCAGCTGTGACAGTCCGAGCTCCTACAATGAGCAGTTCTTC.

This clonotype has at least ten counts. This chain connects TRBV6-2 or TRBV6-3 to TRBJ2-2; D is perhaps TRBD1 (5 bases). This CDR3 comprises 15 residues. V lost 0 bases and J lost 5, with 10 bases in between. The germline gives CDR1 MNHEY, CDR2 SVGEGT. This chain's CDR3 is CASSYSLGETGELFF. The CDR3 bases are TGTGCCAGCAGTTACTCGCTAGGGGAAACCGGGGAGCTGTTTTTT.

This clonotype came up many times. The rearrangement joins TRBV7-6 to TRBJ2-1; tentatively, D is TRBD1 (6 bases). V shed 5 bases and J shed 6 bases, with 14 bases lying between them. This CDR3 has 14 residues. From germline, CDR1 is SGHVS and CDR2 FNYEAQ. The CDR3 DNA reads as TGTGCCAGCAGCCCAGAAACAGGGACCAATGAGCAGTTCTTC. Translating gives CASSPETGTNEQFF.

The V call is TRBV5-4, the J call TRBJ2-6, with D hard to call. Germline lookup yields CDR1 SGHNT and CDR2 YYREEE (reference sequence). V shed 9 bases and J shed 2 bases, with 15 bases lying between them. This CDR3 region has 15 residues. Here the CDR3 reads CATLGASPGANVLTF. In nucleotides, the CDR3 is TGTGCCACCCTCGGAGCGAGCCCTGGGGCCAACGTCCTGACTTTC. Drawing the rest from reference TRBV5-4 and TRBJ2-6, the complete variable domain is ETGVTQSPTHLIKTRGQQVTLRCSSQSGHNTVSWYQQALGQGPQFIFQYYREEENGRGNFPPRFSGLQFPNYSSELNVNALELDDSALYLCATLGASPGANVLTFGAGSRLTVL.

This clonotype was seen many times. CDR3 protein: CASSLSDPAYTEQYF. The DNA of the CDR3 is TGTGCCAGCAGCCTATCGGACCCTGCCTATACCGAGCAGTACTTC. The V gene is TRBV7-2, the J gene TRBJ2-7; D gene unclear. CDR3 length: 15 residues. Trimming removed 5 bases from V and 6 bases from J, with 20 bases in between. Germline V gives CDR1 SGHTA, CDR2 FQGNSA.

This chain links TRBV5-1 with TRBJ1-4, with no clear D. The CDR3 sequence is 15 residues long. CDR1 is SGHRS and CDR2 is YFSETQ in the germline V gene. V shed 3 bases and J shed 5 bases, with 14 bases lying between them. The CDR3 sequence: CASSSTDAENEKLFF. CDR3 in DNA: TGCGCCAGCAGCTCAACCGACGCAGAGAATGAAAAACTGTTTTTT.

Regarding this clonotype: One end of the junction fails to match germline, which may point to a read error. CDR3 DNA: TGTGCTAGCAGCTCCGCGATGGCCCAAGAGACCCAGTACTTC. It yields the protein CASSSAMAQETQYF. V usage is TRBV7-6 and J usage is TRBJ2-5; D unclear. This CDR3 spans 14 amino acids. The germline CDR1 and CDR2 sequences are SGHVS and FNYEAQ.

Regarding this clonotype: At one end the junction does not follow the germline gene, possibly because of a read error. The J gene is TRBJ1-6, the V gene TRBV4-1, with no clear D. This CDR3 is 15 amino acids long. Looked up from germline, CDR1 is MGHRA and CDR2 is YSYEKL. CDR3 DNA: TGCGCCAGCTGCCAAGCTGGAGGGTGGGTTTCACCCCTCCACTTT. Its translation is CASCQAGGWVSPLHF.

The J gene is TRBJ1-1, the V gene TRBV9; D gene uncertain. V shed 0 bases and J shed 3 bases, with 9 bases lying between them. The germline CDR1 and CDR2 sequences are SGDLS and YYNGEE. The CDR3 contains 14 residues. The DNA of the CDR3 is TGTGCCAGCAGCGTAGCGGGTATTGACACTGAAGCTTTCTTT. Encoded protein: CASSVAGIDTEAFF.

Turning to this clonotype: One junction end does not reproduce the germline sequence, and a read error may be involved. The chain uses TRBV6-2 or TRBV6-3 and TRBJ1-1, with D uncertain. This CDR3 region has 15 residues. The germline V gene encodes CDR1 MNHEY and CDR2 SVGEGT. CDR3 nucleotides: TGTGTCAGCAAACAGAGCACCCGGATGAACACTGAAGCTTTCTTT. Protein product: CVSKQSTRMNTEAFF.

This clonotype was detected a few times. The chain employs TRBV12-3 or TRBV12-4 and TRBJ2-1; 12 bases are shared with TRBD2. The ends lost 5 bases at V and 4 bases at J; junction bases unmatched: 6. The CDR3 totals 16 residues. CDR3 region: CASSITSGGSYNEQFF. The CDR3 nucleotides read TGTGCCAGCAGTATTACTAGCGGGGGGTCATACAATGAGCAGTTCTTC.

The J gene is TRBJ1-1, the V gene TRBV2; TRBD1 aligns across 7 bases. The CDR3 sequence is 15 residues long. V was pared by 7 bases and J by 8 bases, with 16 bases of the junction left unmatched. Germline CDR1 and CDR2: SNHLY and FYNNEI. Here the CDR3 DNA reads TGTGCCAGCAACGCGTATAAGGCAGGGGGGGCAGAAGCTTTCTTT. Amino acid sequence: CASNAYKAGGAEAFF.

The DNA of the CDR3 is TGTGCCAGCAGCACCGGACTAGCGGGGCTCACAGATACGCAGTATTTT. Encoded protein: CASSTGLAGLTDTQYF. V is TRBV9 and J is TRBJ2-3; TRBD2 agrees at 12 bases. The ends lost 4 bases at V and 2 bases at J; junction bases unmatched: 5. The CDR3 runs to 16 residues. In germline, CDR1 is SGDLS, CDR2 YYNGEE.

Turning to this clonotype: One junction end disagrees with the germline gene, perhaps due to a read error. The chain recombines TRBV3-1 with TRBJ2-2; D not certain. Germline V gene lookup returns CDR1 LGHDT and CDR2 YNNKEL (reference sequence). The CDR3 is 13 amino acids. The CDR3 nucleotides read TGTGCCAGCAGCCGGGCGAACATCGGGGAGCTGTTTTTT. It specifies CASSRANIGELFF.

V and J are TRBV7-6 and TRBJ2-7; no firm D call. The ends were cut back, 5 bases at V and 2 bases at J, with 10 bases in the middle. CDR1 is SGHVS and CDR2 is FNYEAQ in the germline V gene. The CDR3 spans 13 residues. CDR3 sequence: CASSPDETYEQYF. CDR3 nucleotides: TGTGCCAGCAGCCCCGACGAGACCTACGAGCAGTACTTC.

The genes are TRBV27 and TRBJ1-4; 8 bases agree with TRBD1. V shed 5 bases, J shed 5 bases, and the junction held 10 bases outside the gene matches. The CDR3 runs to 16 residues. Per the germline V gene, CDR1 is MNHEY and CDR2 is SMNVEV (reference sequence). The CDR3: CASSQARDRRNEKLFF. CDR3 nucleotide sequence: TGTGCCAGCAGTCAGGCCAGGGACAGGAGAAATGAAAAACTGTTTTTT. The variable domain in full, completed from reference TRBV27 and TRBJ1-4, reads EAQVTQNPRYLITVTGKKLTVTCSQNMNHEYMSWYRQDPGLGLRQIYYSMNVEVTDKGDVPEGYKVSRKEKRNFPLILESPSPNQTSLYFCASSQARDRRNEKLFFGSGTQLSVL.

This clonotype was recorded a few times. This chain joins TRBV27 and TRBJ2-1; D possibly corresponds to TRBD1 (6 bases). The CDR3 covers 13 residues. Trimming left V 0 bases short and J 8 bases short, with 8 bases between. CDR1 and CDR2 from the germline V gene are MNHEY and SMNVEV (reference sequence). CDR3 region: CASSLSGGYEQFF. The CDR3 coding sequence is TGTGCCAGCAGTTTATCAGGGGGTTATGAGCAGTTCTTC.

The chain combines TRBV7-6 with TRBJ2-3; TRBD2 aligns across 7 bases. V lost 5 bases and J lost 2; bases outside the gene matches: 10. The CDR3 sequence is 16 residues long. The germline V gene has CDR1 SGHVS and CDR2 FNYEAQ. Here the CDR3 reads CASSQEGTTLTDTQYF. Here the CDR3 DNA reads TGTGCCAGCAGCCAAGAGGGGACTACCCTCACAGATACGCAGTATTTT.

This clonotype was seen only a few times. CDR3 amino acids: CASSHGAEAFF. The CDR3 coding sequence is TGTGCCAGCAGTCACGGGGCTGAAGCTTTCTTT. The chain recombines TRBV6-2 or TRBV6-3 with TRBJ1-1; D not certain. The CDR3 runs 11 residues. Between the trimmed V and J ends, which lost 5 bases and 6 bases, there was a span of 7 bases. CDR1 is MNHEY, CDR2 SVGEGT, per germline.

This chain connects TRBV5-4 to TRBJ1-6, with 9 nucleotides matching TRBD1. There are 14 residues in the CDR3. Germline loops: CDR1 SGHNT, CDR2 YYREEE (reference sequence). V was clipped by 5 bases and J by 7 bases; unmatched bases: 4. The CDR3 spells CASSWDRENSPLHF. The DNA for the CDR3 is TGTGCCAGCAGTTGGGACAGGGAAAATTCACCCCTCCACTTT.

This CDR3 reads CASSAHPFTGHGPLEQYV. DNA for the CDR3: TGTGCCAGCAGTGCCCATCCCTTCACAGGACATGGGCCTCTCGAGCAGTACGTC. The chain uses TRBV6-1 and TRBJ2-7, with D maybe TRBD1 (5 bases). Germline assignment: CDR1 MNHNS and CDR2 SASEGT. Trimming removed 4 bases from V and 6 bases from J, with 28 bases in between. The CDR3 loop spans 18 amino acids.

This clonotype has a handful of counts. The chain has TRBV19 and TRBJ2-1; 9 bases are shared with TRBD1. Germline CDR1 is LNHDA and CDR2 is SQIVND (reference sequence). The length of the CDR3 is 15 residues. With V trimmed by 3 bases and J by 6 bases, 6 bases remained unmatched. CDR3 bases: TGTGCCAGTAGTATCCCGGGACAGGGAACCAATGAGCAGTTCTTC. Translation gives CASSIPGQGTNEQFF.

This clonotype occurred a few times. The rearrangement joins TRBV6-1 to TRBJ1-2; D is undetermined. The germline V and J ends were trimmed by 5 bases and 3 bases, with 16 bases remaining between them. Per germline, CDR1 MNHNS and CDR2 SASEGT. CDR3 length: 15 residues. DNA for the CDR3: TGTGCCAGCAGTTACGGGGATTGGGGTGACTATGGCTACACCTTC. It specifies CASSYGDWGDYGYTF.

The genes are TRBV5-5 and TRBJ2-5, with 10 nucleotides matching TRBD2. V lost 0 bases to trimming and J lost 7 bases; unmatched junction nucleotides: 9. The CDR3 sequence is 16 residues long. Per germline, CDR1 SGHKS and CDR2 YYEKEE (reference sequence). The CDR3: CASSLGLAGVGGTQYF. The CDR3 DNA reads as TGTGCCAGCAGCTTGGGGCTAGCGGGGGTAGGAGGGACCCAGTACTTC.

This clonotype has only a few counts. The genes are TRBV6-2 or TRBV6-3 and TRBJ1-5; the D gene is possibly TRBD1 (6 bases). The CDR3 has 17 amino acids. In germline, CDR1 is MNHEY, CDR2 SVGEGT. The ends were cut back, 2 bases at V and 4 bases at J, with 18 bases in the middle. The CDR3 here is CASSYLSTGLSNQPQHF. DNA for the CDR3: TGTGCCAGCAGTTACCTAAGCACAGGGCTATCTAATCAGCCCCAGCATTTT.

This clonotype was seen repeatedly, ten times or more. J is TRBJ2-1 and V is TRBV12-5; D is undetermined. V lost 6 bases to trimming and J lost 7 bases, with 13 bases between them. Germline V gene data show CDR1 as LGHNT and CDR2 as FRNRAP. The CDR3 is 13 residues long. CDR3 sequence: CASGSAVMNEQFF. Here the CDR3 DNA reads TGTGCTAGTGGCTCCGCGGTTATGAATGAGCAGTTCTTC.